A single sample gave rise to the 6 T cell receptor beta chains below, sequenced in a study of T cells expressing NK-cell markers. TCRdb re-called the 5' RACE reads and gives one entry per CDR3 protein, without DNA. The record lists 200,000 to 300,000 distinct CDR3 sequences, of which the ten most abundant hold around 4.2%. Sequencing was performed on blood T cells: a sorted CD56 or NKG2C T cell subset, CD4+ or CD8+ T cells, or bulk PBMC T cells (not recorded which). Source of these receptors: a woman aged 18 to 75 in good health.

V gene TRBV10-3 combines with J gene TRBJ2-3. This CDR3 spans 12 amino acids. Per the germline V gene, CDR1 is ENHRY and CDR2 is SYGVKD. The CDR3 sequence: CAIKEDPDTQYF.

The chain has TRBV10-3 and TRBJ2-7. The CDR3 spans 14 residues. CDR1 ENHRY and CDR2 SYGVKD come from the germline V gene. The chain's CDR3 is CAISPTGAAYEQYF.

This chain joins TRBV28 and TRBJ2-3. The germline CDR1 and CDR2 sequences are MDHEN and SYDVKM. The CDR3 sequence is 15 residues long. CDR3 sequence: CASGSTGRSTDTQYF.

The chain uses TRBV20-1 and TRBJ2-7; TCRdb's D gene call, TRBD2, goes unchecked for lack of DNA. CDR1 is DFQATT, CDR2 SNEGSKA, per germline (reference sequence). This CDR3 spans 15 amino acids. CDR3 sequence reads: CSASKAGGHPYEQYF.

The CDR3 spells CASRRGPGVRTGELFF. The J gene is TRBJ2-2, the V gene TRBV7-2; there is no DNA to check the TCRdb D call of TRBD2. Germline V gives CDR1 SGHTA, CDR2 FQGNSA. This CDR3 region has 16 residues.

The genes are TRBV6-2 or TRBV6-3 and TRBJ1-2; TCRdb returns TRBD1, unconfirmable since there is no DNA. CDR3 length: 18 amino acids. Germline values: CDR1 MNHEY, CDR2 SVGEGT. The CDR3 here is CASSYSRVQGRNSYGYTF.